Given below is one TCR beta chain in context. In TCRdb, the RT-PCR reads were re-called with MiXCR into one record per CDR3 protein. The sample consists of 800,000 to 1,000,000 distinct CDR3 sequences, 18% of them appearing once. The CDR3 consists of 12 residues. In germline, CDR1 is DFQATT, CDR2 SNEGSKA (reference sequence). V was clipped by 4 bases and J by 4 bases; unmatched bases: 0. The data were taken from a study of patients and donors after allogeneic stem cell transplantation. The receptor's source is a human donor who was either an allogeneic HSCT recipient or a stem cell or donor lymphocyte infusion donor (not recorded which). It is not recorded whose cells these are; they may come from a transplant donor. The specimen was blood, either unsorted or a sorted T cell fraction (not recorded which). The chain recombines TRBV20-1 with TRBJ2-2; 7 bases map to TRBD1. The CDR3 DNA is TGCAGTGCTAACAGGGGCACCGGGGAGCTGTTTTTT. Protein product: CSANRGTGELFF.